The next 17 T cell receptor beta chains were all read from a single sample in a study of OX40 agonist ivuxolimab in advanced cancers. Clones were sequenced by immunoSEQ multiplex PCR, and TCRdb holds only the in-frame ones, with some missing. The sample holds about 58,000 clones, 81% seen once. This specimen consisted of CD4+ or CD8+ T cells sorted from blood, obtained in a trial of the OX40 agonist ivuxolimab. The receptors stem from an adult with an advanced solid tumor such as melanoma, head and neck, liver or kidney cancer.

The rearrangement uses TRBV5-6 and TRBJ1-3; D gene ambiguous. The CDR3 is 18 amino acids. The V end was cut by 1 base, the J end by 0 bases, with 17 bases between. Germline values: CDR1 SGHDT, CDR2 YYEEEE. CDR3 amino acids: CASSLNTAPSSSGNTIYF. The CDR3 DNA reads as TGTGCCAGCAGCTTGAATACAGCACCATCCTCCTCTGGAAACACCATATATTTT.

This clone was counted once. The V gene is TRBV5-1, the J gene TRBJ1-4; 7 nucleotides line up with TRBD1. Germline loops: CDR1 SGHRS, CDR2 YFSETQ. Unmatched junction bases numbered 2, after V lost 3 bases and J lost 6 bases. The CDR3 spans 13 residues. The CDR3 protein is CASSSTGDEKLFF. Here the CDR3 DNA reads TGCGCCAGCAGCTCTACAGGGGATGAAAAACTGTTTTTT.

In this sample, this clone turned up a few times. V usage is TRBV6-1 and J usage is TRBJ2-2; D perhaps matches TRBD2 (7 bases). CDR1 and CDR2 (germline): MNHNS, SASEGT. The germline V and J ends were trimmed by 0 bases and 5 bases, with 16 bases remaining between them. This CDR3 region has 17 residues. DNA of the CDR3: TGTGCCAGCAGTGAAGCGCCGTGGGGGGGCTGGACCGGGGAGCTGTTTTTT. This sequence encodes CASSEAPWGGWTGELFF.

The chain has TRBV5-1 and TRBJ2-3, with 8 bases lining up with TRBD2. This CDR3 has 15 amino acids. J gave up 0 bases and V 2 bases, and 2 bases lay outside the gene matches. Germline CDR1 SGHRS, CDR2 YFSETQ. The CDR3 region has the DNA TGCGCCAGCAGCTTCCCTAGCGGGAGCACAGATACGCAGTATTTT. This translates into CASSFPSGSTDTQYF.

V and J are TRBV7-3 and TRBJ1-2; tentatively, D is TRBD1 (6 bases). Germline V gene data show CDR1 as SGHTA and CDR2 as FQGTGA. With 5 bases removed from V and 5 bases from J, the gap between germline ends came to 15 bases. This CDR3 has 14 amino acids. CDR3 protein: CASSLGGRQYGYTF. CDR3 DNA: TGTGCCAGCAGCCTAGGGGGGCGACAGTATGGCTACACCTTC. Full variable domain (rest looked up from reference TRBV7-3 and TRBJ1-2): GAGVSQTPSNKVTEKGKYVELRCDPISGHTALYWYRQSLGQGPEFLIYFQGTGAADDSGLPNDRFFAVRPEGSVSTLKIQRTERGDSAVYLCASSLGGRQYGYTFGSGTRLTVV.

V and J are TRBV7-9 and TRBJ2-5; 9 nucleotides match TRBD2. This CDR3 has 17 amino acids. V lost 7 bases and J lost 3; bases outside the gene matches: 15. The V gene's germline CDR1 is SEHNR and CDR2 FQNEAQ (reference sequence). In DNA, the CDR3 is TGTGCCAGCACCCGCGGGGGGGGCGCGGATCTTGAAGAGACCCAGTACTTC. Its translation: CASTRGGGADLEETQYF.

The V call is TRBV7-6, the J call TRBJ2-5; 10 bases fit TRBD1. There are 16 residues in the CDR3. CDR1 is SGHVS, CDR2 FNYEAQ, per germline. Losses at the gene ends were 2 bases for V and 3 bases for J; bases not matched to a gene: 6. The CDR3 protein is CASSLLRDRGKETQYF. As DNA, the CDR3 is TGTGCCAGCAGCTTATTAAGGGACAGGGGAAAAGAGACCCAGTACTTC.

The gene calls are TRBV19 and TRBJ2-2; 11 bases align to TRBD1. Germline values: CDR1 LNHDA, CDR2 SQIVND (reference sequence). Germline trimming cut 4 bases from V and 4 bases from J; bases unmatched to any gene: 8. The CDR3 is made up of 17 amino acids. In DNA form, the CDR3 reads TGTGCCAGTAGTACCCGGACAGGGGGCGTTGGCACCGGGGAGCTGTTTTTT. Translation gives CASSTRTGGVGTGELFF.

V is TRBV5-4 and J is TRBJ1-2; unclear D gene. The V gene's germline CDR1 is SGHNT and CDR2 YYREEE (reference sequence). Trimming pared 4 bases from V and 4 bases from J, leaving 14 bases between. The CDR3 runs 14 residues. The CDR3 reads CASSQARIGYGYTF. The DNA of the CDR3 is TGTGCCAGCAGCCAAGCGCGTATCGGCTATGGCTACACCTTC.

This CDR3 reads CASSDRGEQYF. In DNA, the CDR3 is TGTGCCAGTAGTGACCGAGGTGAGCAGTACTTC. V and J are TRBV19 and TRBJ2-7; the D is unclear. V was pared by 5 bases and J by 7 bases, with 9 bases between. The CDR3 covers 11 residues. Germline V lookup: CDR1 LNHDA, CDR2 SQIVND (reference sequence).

The chain carries TRBV7-9 and TRBJ1-2, with D perhaps TRBD1 (6 bases). The CDR3 has 13 residues. Germline V gives CDR1 SEHNR, CDR2 FQNEAQ (reference sequence). The ends were cut back, 6 bases at V and 2 bases at J, with 10 bases in the middle. The CDR3 sequence is CASSWTANYGYTF. The CDR3 bases are TGTGCCAGCAGTTGGACAGCAAACTATGGCTACACCTTC.

The chain links TRBV11-3 to TRBJ2-5, with D unresolved. V lost 3 bases and J 3 bases, leaving 11 bases between the germline ends. CDR3 size: 14 residues. Germline V gene sequence: CDR1 SGHNT, CDR2 YENEEA. The CDR3 loop is CASSFGTEEETQYF. CDR3 sequence (DNA): TGTGCCAGCAGCTTCGGTACAGAAGAAGAGACCCAGTACTTC.

This chain uses TRBV6-5 with TRBJ1-6; D call uncertain. CDR3 length equals 12 residues. Trimming removed 2 bases from V and 7 bases from J, with 3 bases in between. Germline CDR1 reads MNHEY; CDR2 reads SVGAGI. In nucleotides, the CDR3 is TGTGCCAGCAGTTACCACAATTCACCCCTCCACTTT. Protein product: CASSYHNSPLHF.

The rearrangement joins TRBV6-5 to TRBJ1-1, with D unclear. Per the germline V gene, CDR1 is MNHEY and CDR2 is SVGAGI. The CDR3 has 13 residues. V lost 8 bases and J lost 3, with 13 bases in between. The CDR3 reads CASFALGDTEAFF. Written as DNA, the CDR3 is TGTGCCAGCTTCGCGTTGGGCGACACTGAAGCTTTCTTT.

The rearrangement joins TRBV7-9 to TRBJ1-2; no firm D call. Germline lookup yields CDR1 SEHNR and CDR2 FQNEAQ (reference sequence). This CDR3 contains 14 residues. With 1 base removed from V and 0 bases from J, the gap between germline ends came to 6 bases. The CDR3 DNA reads TGTGCCAGCAGCTTAGGAAGCACTAACTATGGCTACACCTTC. It specifies CASSLGSTNYGYTF.

The chain has TRBV11-1 and TRBJ2-1; D may be TRBD1 or TRBD2 (5 bases each). The CDR3 has 16 amino acids. CDR1 and CDR2 (germline): SGHAT, FQDESV (reference sequence). The germline V and J ends were trimmed by 5 bases and 0 bases, with 14 bases remaining between them. DNA of the CDR3: TGTGCCAGCAGCGGGCAGGGACCCAGCTCCTACAATGAGCAGTTCTTC. Its translation is CASSGQGPSSYNEQFF.

V usage is TRBV5-5 and J usage is TRBJ2-5; TRBD2 matches 8 bases. Germline V gene lookup returns CDR1 SGHKS and CDR2 YYEKEE (reference sequence). The CDR3 covers 14 residues. The trim removed 4 bases at V and 1 base at J, leaving 3 bases unmatched. CDR3 region: CASSALAAQETQYF. In DNA form, the CDR3 reads TGTGCCAGCAGCGCACTAGCGGCCCAAGAGACCCAGTACTTC.